This TCR beta chain was documented in a study of cytomegalovirus exposure and HLA in healthy donors. Findings of the study overall: Researchers counted about 150 TCR beta chains as cytomegalovirus-associated.

The CDR3 is 16 amino acids. Germline CDR1 and CDR2: LGHNA and YNFKEQ. Trimming left V 1 base short and J 2 bases short, with 15 bases between. PCR was performed using 60 Vbeta and 13 Jbeta primers. Generated by immunoSEQ multiplex PCR, the TCRdb table keeps only in-frame clones and is missing some. The table shows about 140,000 clones, with around 80% occurring only once. As to this clone: Its cognate antigen is unknown.

The chain carries TRBV4-2 and TRBJ2-7; the D is unclear. The sequencing sample was made of PBMCs. The source is a man aged 18 to 29 in good health and CMV-seropositive. This CDR3 reads CASSQVVHPKTYEQYF. The CDR3 DNA reads TGTGCCAGCAGCCAAGTGGTACACCCGAAAACCTACGAGCAGTACTTC.